This T cell receptor (beta chain) stems from a study of T cell responses to AZD1222 COVID-19 vaccine (dated by TCRdb to the early 2020s). Some background on the complete study: TCR sequencing was performed for 230 to 250 trial participants, of whom around 210 were given two doses of AZD1222 and approximately 25 were given two doses of MenACWY control vaccine. Enrollment into the trials was organized by age into subgroups of 18-55, 56-69 and 70-plus years, and those subgroups contained roughly 150, 30 and 60 TCR-sequenced participants, respectively.

V loses 0 bases at its end and J loses 1 base; junction bases beyond the gene matches: 5. The CDR3 spans 16 residues, from the cysteine through the phenylalanine. The kept DNA is CDR3 alone, 48 bases in frame from the first base. The germline V gene (reference sequence) supplies CDR1 SEHNR and CDR2 FQNEAQ. The full study reports these points: The whole spike protein was spanned by vaccine-associated CD4 TCRs, and dominant responses were seen in regions 160-218 and 743-854. The 56-69-year group was small, and its depth increase did not reach significance, likely because of low power. Reportedly, close to half of the unique spike-specific TCRs recognized epitopes lying outside the regions that are mutated in the B.1.351 and B.1.1.7 variants. Participants were mostly white British and included more females than males, and it was suggested by the authors that clonal diversity may have been underestimated. After two AZD1222 doses, spike-specific TCR breadth and depth were significantly higher than at day 0 and than in MenACWY recipients. Because no samples from the day 14 peak response were available, repertoires could be characterized only after the peak T cell response. Only a handful of AZD1222 recipients were SARS-CoV-2 seropositive at baseline, limiting conclusions about previously exposed vaccinees.

The CDR3 regions of human TCRbeta chains were analyzed by immunosequencing. The authors' pipeline ran thus. Repertoire TCRs were checked for matches against a reference library of SARS-CoV-2-specific TCRs that had been generated using the MIRA antigen-specificity platform. Breadth was defined as the fraction of unique TCRs that were SARS-CoV-2-associated, and depth was defined as the fraction of total T cells that were SARS-CoV-2-associated. Using the MIRA data, every spike-specific TCR was mapped to the spike region that the TCR reacted to and assigned to either a CD4 or a CD8 class. Log10-transformed breadth and depth values were compared by one-way ANOVA with Sidak's multiple comparisons tests. TCRdb limited this immuneACCESS table to in-frame rearrangements with V and J called. A share of clones is missing; checked studies link under half to unresolved V genes, and the rest is unexplained. V and J calls plus clone size are reproduced from that table; the DNA served to infer D and trimming. The sample yields fewer than 85,000 clones; around 90% were counted once. The ten top clones hold approximately 7% of the sample.

The label giving this sample's time point can be read as: baseline before first vaccination. Taken with the paper, the label for treatment or condition translates to: meningococcal conjugate vaccine given as trial control. Vaccinee samples came from UK trials COV001 and COV002, including a single-blind randomized controlled phase 2/3 trial of AZD1222 (ChAdOx1 nCoV-19) in healthy adults. For TCRbeta chain sequencing, PBMC samples from trial participants were taken at day 0 and at day 28 after the second dose. This clone showed up just a few times. No cognate antigen has been identified for it. Base quality data are lacking; no much larger clone is found one base away.

The source material was peripheral blood, sampled on day 0 of MenACWY control vaccination. Recombination linked TRBV7-9 to TRBJ1-1, with TRBD1 matching 7 junction bases. This sequence originates from an adult in good health. CDR3 region: CASSLAAGQKNTEAFF. The bases read TGTGCCAGCAGCTTAGCGGCGGGACAGAAGAACACTGAAGCTTTCTTT.